A selection of T cell receptor beta chains follows, all from one sample in a study of blood T cells in healthy people across ages. TCRdb re-derived calls from the 5' RACE reads in MiXCR, one entry per CDR3 protein. Among 1.6 million or so distinct CDR3 sequences listed, about 35% were seen once. The material sequenced was blood. These TCRs come from a woman in her 30s in good health. The CDR3 runs from the conserved cysteine through the conserved F or W. The D gene is left open where the match is weak. Clone size is not always given. Where it is, it says once, few, many or a class for expanded clones.

NA,many,TRBV29-1,TRBJ2-5,CSVLMTVQETQYF,TGCAGCGTTTTAATGACAGTTCAAGAGACCCAGTACTTC
TRBD1,NA,TRBV27,TRBJ2-1,CASSLDRGRYNDQFF,TGTGCCAGCAGCCTGGACAGGGGGCGCTACAATGATCAGTTCTTC
TRBD1,few,TRBV10-3,TRBJ2-7,CAISERRQGTYEQYF,TGTGCCATCAGTGAAAGGAGACAGGGGACCTACGAGCAGTACTTC
NA,many,TRBV27,TRBJ2-7,CASRVGYEQYF,TGTGCCAGCAGGGTGGGCTACGAGCAGTACTTC
TRBD2,few,TRBV20-1,TRBJ2-7,CSANGASGSDEQYF,TGCAGTGCTAACGGGGCTAGCGGGAGCGACGAGCAGTACTTC
NA,few,TRBV6-2/TRBV6-3,TRBJ2-1,CASRYAEYNEQFF,TGTGCCAGCCGCTACGCTGAATACAATGAGCAGTTCTTC
TRBD2,few,TRBV20-1,TRBJ2-5,CSAPRLAGLYQETQYF,TGCAGTGCTCCTAGGCTAGCGGGGCTGTACCAAGAGACCCAGTACTTC
TRBD2,few,TRBV20-1,TRBJ2-3,CSARELLAGSTDTQYF,TGCAGTGCTAGGGAATTACTAGCGGGGAGCACAGATACGCAGTATTTT
NA,many,TRBV20-1,TRBJ2-3,CSARDPRTDTQYF,TGCAGTGCTAGAGATCCCCGCACAGATACGCAGTATTTT
TRBD2,NA,TRBV28,TRBJ2-3,CASSLWGGGGRTDTQYF,TGTGCCAGCAGTTTATGGGGAGGCGGCGGGAGGACAGATACGCAGTATTTT
TRBD1,few,TRBV7-2,TRBJ1-2,CASSTGQGPFGYTF,TGTGCCAGCAGCACAGGACAGGGGCCCTTTGGCTACACCTTC
NA,few,TRBV5-1,TRBJ1-1,CASSLCPRMGTEAFF,TGCGCCAGCAGCTTGTGTCCCAGGATGGGCACTGAAGCTTTCTTT
NA,NA,TRBV5-6,TRBJ1-5,CASSLGRGTNQPQHF,TGTGCCAGCAGCTTGGGCAGGGGAACCAATCAGCCCCAGCATTTT
NA,NA,TRBV11-2,TRBJ2-3,CVSSLGVADTDTQYF,TGTGTCAGCAGCTTAGGGGTAGCGGACACAGATACGCAGTATTTT
TRBD1,NA,TRBV29-1,TRBJ2-1,CSVITTGGFGNEQFF,TGCAGCGTTATTACGACAGGGGGCTTTGGCAATGAGCAGTTCTTC
NA,NA,TRBV27,TRBJ2-1,CASSPPQKVYNEQFF,TGTGCCAGCAGTCCCCCCCAGAAAGTGTACAATGAGCAGTTCTTC
TRBD1,NA,TRBV28,TRBJ2-5,CASSSQGSETQYF,TGTGCCAGCAGTTCACAGGGGTCAGAGACCCAGTACTTC
TRBD2,few,TRBV20-1,TRBJ2-3,CSARDSFPSGLDTQYF,TGCAGTGCTAGAGATTCTTTCCCTAGCGGTCTAGATACGCAGTATTTT
NA,NA,TRBV20-1,TRBJ2-3,CSARRGGWNRGPSTDTQYF,TGCAGTGCTAGAAGGGGGGGTTGGAACAGGGGACCGTCCACAGATACGCAGTATTTT
NA,NA,TRBV5-1,TRBJ1-6,CASSITADSPLHF,TGCGCCAGCAGCATCACGGCGGATTCACCCCTCCACTTT
NA,few,TRBV9,TRBJ1-6,CASSVQGGNSPLHF,TGTGCCAGCAGCGTCCAGGGAGGTAATTCACCCCTCCACTTT
NA,few,TRBV18,TRBJ2-5,CASSQAQGQETQYF,TGTGCCAGCTCGCAAGCTCAGGGGCAAGAGACCCAGTACTTC
NA,NA,TRBV5-1,TRBJ2-2,CASSALPGELFF,TGCGCCAGCAGCGCACTGCCCGGGGAGCTGTTTTTT
TRBD1,NA,TRBV6-1,TRBJ2-7,CASGARQGAYEQYF,TGTGCCAGCGGCGCTCGACAGGGCGCCTACGAGCAGTACTTC
TRBD2,NA,TRBV4-2,TRBJ2-3,CASSQDGAGLLDTQYF,TGTGCCAGCAGCCAAGACGGAGCGGGGCTTTTAGATACGCAGTATTTT
NA,NA,TRBV3-1,TRBJ1-1,CASTLGGGDTEAFF,TGTGCCAGTACCCTCGGAGGGGGGGACACTGAAGCTTTCTTT
TRBD1,NA,TRBV10-2,TRBJ2-7,CASSGAGTGKLSYEQYF,TGCGCCAGCAGTGGGGCGGGGACAGGCAAACTCTCCTACGAGCAGTACTTC
NA,many,TRBV20-1,TRBJ2-4,CSAPDPQAKNIQYF,TGCAGTGCTCCTGACCCCCAAGCCAAAAACATTCAGTACTTC
TRBD2,NA,TRBV3-1,TRBJ2-1,CASSRQRDGEQFF,TGTGCCAGCAGCCGTCAGCGGGATGGTGAGCAGTTCTTC
NA,NA,TRBV6-5,TRBJ2-3,CASKPWTDADTQYF,TGTGCCAGCAAACCTTGGACCGATGCAGATACGCAGTATTTT
NA,many,TRBV6-6,TRBJ2-7,CASSYVGSEQYF,TGTGCCAGCAGTTATGTGGGGTCCGAGCAGTACTTC
NA,many,TRBV12-3/TRBV12-4,TRBJ2-1,CASSLPGATHEQFF,TGTGCCAGCAGTTTACCCGGCGCTACGCATGAGCAGTTCTTC
NA,many,TRBV29-1,TRBJ2-5,CSVPTPEETQYF,TGCAGCGTCCCTACCCCCGAAGAGACCCAGTACTTC
NA,NA,TRBV5-1,TRBJ2-7,CASSLVSGGGGEQYF,TGCGCCAGCAGCTTGGTGTCAGGGGGAGGGGGCGAGCAGTACTTC
TRBD1,NA,TRBV3-1,TRBJ2-4,CASSPGTGGLGEQYF,TGTGCCAGCAGCCCCGGGACAGGGGGTTTGGGGGAGCAGTACTTC
NA,NA,TRBV2,TRBJ2-3,CASRQGGGTDTQYF,TGTGCCAGCAGGCAGGGGGGAGGCACAGATACGCAGTATTTT
NA,many,TRBV5-1,TRBJ2-3,CASSLGLVNTDTQYF,TGCGCCAGCAGCTTGGGACTCGTCAACACAGATACGCAGTATTTT
TRBD2,few,TRBV7-2,TRBJ2-3,CASSARTSGGSDTQYF,TGTGCCAGCAGCGCTAGGACTAGCGGGGGGTCAGATACGCAGTATTTT
TRBD1,NA,TRBV29-1,TRBJ2-7,CSVGQGSGNYEQYF,TGCAGCGTAGGACAGGGTTCGGGGAACTACGAGCAGTACTTC
TRBD2,few,TRBV5-1,TRBJ2-3,CASSFETSGSTDTQYF,TGCGCCAGCAGCTTTGAGACTAGCGGGAGCACAGATACGCAGTATTTT
TRBD2,NA,TRBV6-2/TRBV6-3,TRBJ2-3,CASSFRLALTDTQYF,TGTGCCAGCAGTTTCCGACTAGCGCTCACAGATACGCAGTATTTT
NA,few,TRBV5-5,TRBJ1-1,CASSLDTYQGTEAFF,TGTGCCAGCAGCTTAGACACTTATCAAGGGACTGAAGCTTTCTTT
NA,NA,TRBV9,TRBJ2-7,CASSVDPGENYEQYF,TGTGCCAGCAGCGTAGACCCGGGAGAGAATTACGAGCAGTACTTC
NA,few,TRBV5-1,TRBJ1-2,CASHQGAGDGYTF,TGCGCCAGCCACCAAGGGGCCGGGGATGGCTACACCTTC
TRBD1,few,TRBV27,TRBJ1-4,CASSPRDRVETTNEKLFF,TGTGCCAGCAGTCCCCGGGACAGGGTAGAAACAACTAATGAAAAACTGTTTTTT
NA,few,TRBV10-2,TRBJ1-5,CASSESSISNQPQHF,TGCGCCAGCAGTGAGTCGTCCATCAGCAATCAGCCCCAGCATTTT
TRBD2,few,TRBV3-1,TRBJ2-1,CASSQVGGGTHNEQFF,TGTGCCAGCAGCCAAGTAGGCGGGGGGACCCACAATGAGCAGTTCTTC
NA,few,TRBV11-2,TRBJ2-1,CASSSNRGSRDEQFF,TGTGCCAGCAGCTCCAATCGGGGTTCACGGGACGAGCAGTTCTTC